This entry lists 29 T cell receptor beta chains sequenced from one sample in a study of identical twins. TCRdb ran MiXCR on the 5' RACE reads and lists one entry per CDR3 protein. The data hold around 680,000 distinct CDR3 sequences, with 8.6% observed a single time. In addition, the sample was reused for a study of yellow fever vaccine responses in identical twins.

The sequenced sample was PBMCs. These receptors originate from a woman in her late teens or twenties in good health.

The rearrangement links TRBV4-1 to TRBJ2-7, with D possibly matching TRBD1 (6 bases). The CDR3 length is 15 residues. Trimming shortened V by 2 bases and J by 4 bases, and 15 bases separated the two germline ends. Germline CDR1 reads MGHRA; CDR2 reads YSYEKL. For the CDR3, the DNA is TGCGCCAGCAGCCAATCCCCAGGGGCTTGGTACGAGCAGTACTTC. Translation gives CASSQSPGAWYEQYF.

The chain is built from TRBV5-1 and TRBJ2-2; D is uncertain. CDR3 length equals 15 residues. Between the trimmed V and J ends, which lost 4 bases and 0 bases, there was a span of 10 bases. CDR1 SGHRS and CDR2 YFSETQ come from the germline V gene. This chain's CDR3 is CASSPIASNTGELFF. CDR3 nucleotide sequence: TGCGCCAGCAGCCCCATTGCCTCGAACACCGGGGAGCTGTTTTTT.

This clonotype was seen more than once but under ten times. This chain links TRBV7-8 with TRBJ2-3; D may be TRBD2 (6 bases). The V end was cut by 4 bases, the J end by 4 bases, with 15 bases between. CDR3 length: 15 residues. Germline CDR1 is SGHVS and CDR2 is FQNEAQ. The CDR3, as DNA: TGTGCCAGCAGCTACCAGGGACTGGGAGCAGATACGCAGTATTTT. Encoded protein: CASSYQGLGADTQYF.

The rearrangement joins TRBV6-6 to TRBJ1-1; a possible D gene is TRBD1 (6 bases). The CDR3 totals 13 residues. Between the trimmed V and J ends, which lost 8 bases and 0 bases, there was a span of 10 bases. CDR1 is MNHNY and CDR2 is SVGAGI in the germline V gene (reference sequence). CDR3 sequence reads: CASQGQMNTEAFF. CDR3 coding DNA: TGTGCCAGCCAGGGGCAGATGAACACTGAAGCTTTCTTT.

Many counts were recorded for this clonotype. This chain connects TRBV4-3 to TRBJ2-1, with 8 positions matching TRBD2. There are 17 residues in the CDR3. After removal of 0 bases from V and 6 bases from J, the junction contained 10 bases not matched to a gene. CDR1 and CDR2 from the germline V gene are LGHNA and YSLEER. CDR3 residues: CASSQDLAGTIANEQFF. CDR3 in DNA: TGCGCCAGCAGCCAAGATCTAGCGGGTACCATCGCCAATGAGCAGTTCTTC.

The chain links TRBV5-6 to TRBJ2-7; no definite D call. The germline V gene has CDR1 SGHDT and CDR2 YYEEEE. The CDR3 contains 13 residues. The V end lost 3 bases, the J end lost 3 bases, and 10 bases lay between the germline ends. The CDR3 spells CASSWHQIYEQYF. As DNA, the CDR3 is TGTGCCAGCAGCTGGCACCAGATCTACGAGCAGTACTTC.

There are a few counts of this clonotype. The chain is built from TRBV20-1 and TRBJ2-3; 10 bases align to TRBD2. Germline loops: CDR1 DFQATT, CDR2 SNEGSKA (reference sequence). The CDR3 totals 18 residues. Losses at the gene ends were 1 base for V and 0 bases for J; bases not matched to a gene: 10. The CDR3 is CSARVWLAGEASTDTQYF. CDR3 bases: TGCAGTGCTAGAGTTTGGCTAGCGGGAGAAGCGAGCACAGATACGCAGTATTTT.

The V gene is TRBV6-1, the J gene TRBJ1-2; D not resolved. Trimming took 6 bases from V and 5 from J, leaving 16 bases between them. In germline, CDR1 is MNHNS, CDR2 SASEGT. CDR3 length equals 14 residues. The CDR3 protein is CASSQESGIYGYTF. The CDR3 nucleotides are TGTGCCAGCAGCCAAGAGTCGGGAATTTATGGCTACACCTTC.

Concerning this clonotype itself: Its ends do not fully match the called genes, so a read error is possible. The chain employs TRBV4-3 and TRBJ2-7; possible D gene TRBD1, 5 bases. The CDR3 extends over 14 amino acids. Germline V gives CDR1 LGHNA, CDR2 YSLEER. CDR3 protein: CASSQDRVSYGQYF. For the CDR3, the DNA is TGCGCCAGCAGCCAAGACAGGGTCTCCTACGGGCAGTACTTC.

This clonotype was picked up a small number of times. V is TRBV6-1 and J is TRBJ2-3, with D perhaps TRBD1 (6 bases). Germline V lookup: CDR1 MNHNS, CDR2 SASEGT. The CDR3 covers 15 residues. Trimming cost V 6 bases and J 0 bases, with 13 bases left between them. The CDR3 DNA follows: TGTGCCAGCAGCGGACAGACTACTAGCACAGATACGCAGTATTTT. Translating gives CASSGQTTSTDTQYF.

This clonotype showed up many times. The CDR3 DNA reads as TGTGCCAGCAGCCAAGAGGTGGGGGACTTCTACGAGCAGTACTTC. This gives the protein CASSQEVGDFYEQYF. The J gene is TRBJ2-7, the V gene TRBV3-1, with TRBD2 as a possible D gene (6 bases). V lost 0 bases, J lost 3 bases, and 12 bases lay in between. Per germline, CDR1 LGHDT and CDR2 YNNKEL (reference sequence). The CDR3 consists of 15 residues.

This chain joins TRBV6-5 and TRBJ2-7, with a weak D call TRBD1 (6 bases). The germline V gene has CDR1 MNHEY and CDR2 SVGAGI. The V end was cut by 0 bases, the J end by 0 bases, with 9 bases between. The CDR3 spans 15 residues. The CDR3, as DNA: TGTGCCAGCAGTTACTCGGACAGCGGCTCCTACGAGCAGTACTTC. Its translation is CASSYSDSGSYEQYF.

V gene TRBV6-5 combines with J gene TRBJ2-3, with D perhaps given as TRBD1 or TRBD2 (7 bases each). From germline, CDR1 is MNHEY and CDR2 SVGAGI. The CDR3 extends over 18 amino acids. Trimming shortened V by 0 bases and J by 1 base, and 17 bases separated the two germline ends. The DNA for the CDR3 is TGTGCCAGCAGTTACTCACAGGGGAGGGCCTCTGGCACAGATACGCAGTATTTT. This translates into CASSYSQGRASGTDTQYF.

In its sample, this clonotype was seen many times. The chain couples TRBV3-1 to TRBJ2-2; D gene ambiguous. This CDR3 spans 16 amino acids. The V end lost 4 bases, the J end lost 6 bases, and 18 bases lay between the germline ends. CDR1 is LGHDT and CDR2 is YNNKEL in the germline V gene (reference sequence). The CDR3 spells CASSPMGAIGPGELFF. The CDR3 DNA reads as TGTGCCAGCAGCCCCATGGGCGCCATCGGACCCGGGGAGCTGTTTTTT.

This clonotype has only a few counts. One end of the junction fails to match germline, which may point to a read error. The V gene is TRBV11-3, the J gene TRBJ2-1; the match to TRBD2 covers 8 bases. The CDR3 has 13 residues. CDR1 and CDR2 (germline): SGHNT, YENEEA. CDR3 in amino acids: CASSRGGFNDQFF. DNA for the CDR3: TGTGCCAGCAGTCGGGGGGGGTTCAATGACCAGTTCTTC.

This clonotype showed up just a few times. Here the CDR3 DNA reads TGTGCCAGCAGCTTAGGGTGGGGAGCCTACGAGCAGTACTTC. Its protein is CASSLGWGAYEQYF. The chain combines TRBV7-8 with TRBJ2-7; a possible D gene is TRBD2 (5 bases). The CDR3 spans 14 residues. Germline assignment: CDR1 SGHVS and CDR2 FQNEAQ. V lost 1 base and J lost 2, with 9 bases in between.

This clonotype was detected a few times. V usage is TRBV28 and J usage is TRBJ1-4, with 8 bases fitting TRBD1. The CDR3 length is 15 residues. Germline lookup yields CDR1 MDHEN and CDR2 SYDVKM. V dropped 4 bases and J dropped 8; count of bases not matched to a gene: 9. CDR3: CASSWVTGGKEKLFF. CDR3 coding DNA: TGTGCCAGCAGTTGGGTAACAGGGGGAAAGGAAAAACTGTTTTTT.

This clonotype was detected only a few times. This chain links TRBV7-3 with TRBJ1-2; possibly TRBD1 for D (5 bases). CDR1 is SGHTA, CDR2 FQGTGA, per germline. There are 18 residues in the CDR3. Trimming cost V 1 base and J 0 bases, with 18 bases left between them. The CDR3 loop is CASSLIPLGGEANYGYTF. The CDR3 nucleotides read TGTGCCAGCAGCTTAATCCCACTTGGGGGGGAAGCTAACTATGGCTACACCTTC. The full variable domain, its missing parts supplied by reference TRBV7-3 and TRBJ1-2, is GAGVSQTPSNKVTEKGKYVELRCDPISGHTALYWYRQSLGQGPEFLIYFQGTGAADDSGLPNDRFFAVRPEGSVSTLKIQRTERGDSAVYLCASSLIPLGGEANYGYTFGSGTRLTVV.

There are many counts of this clonotype. The CDR3 region has the DNA TGTGCCAGCAGTTACTATGCCTCAGGACAGGGAGGAGGAGGCAATGAGCAGTTCTTC. This translates into CASSYYASGQGGGGNEQFF. This rearrangement joins TRBV6-5 to TRBJ2-1; 8 bases fit TRBD1. Germline CDR1 reads MNHEY; CDR2 reads SVGAGI. The CDR3 consists of 19 residues. The junction had 17 bases not matched to a gene; V was cut back by 1 base and J by 6 bases.

This clonotype was detected many times. This chain joins TRBV5-1 and TRBJ2-7, with D uncertain. CDR1 and CDR2 (germline): SGHRS, YFSETQ. The CDR3 extends over 15 amino acids. V was cut by 0 bases and J by 0 bases, with 10 bases left in between. The CDR3 nucleotides are TGCGCCAGCAGCTTGGATGCTCTGAGCTCCTACGAGCAGTACTTC. It yields the protein CASSLDALSSYEQYF.

This clonotype came up many times. The chain uses TRBV20-1 and TRBJ1-5, with D hard to call. CDR1 and CDR2 (germline): DFQATT, SNEGSKA (reference sequence). The CDR3 loop spans 11 amino acids. V lost 3 bases, J lost 4 bases, and 4 bases lay in between. The CDR3 coding sequence is TGCAGTGCTAGTACAAATCAGCCCCAGCATTTT. Residues: CSASTNQPQHF.

The gene calls are TRBV20-1 and TRBJ2-7; the D is unclear. Germline-derived CDR1 and CDR2 are DFQATT and SNEGSKA (reference sequence). The CDR3 is 12 residues long. V was pared by 1 base and J by 6 bases, with 10 bases between. CDR3 DNA: TGCAGTGCTAGAGTAGGGCTGGTCGAGCAGTACTTC. Translating it yields CSARVGLVEQYF.

This clonotype was detected ten times or more. The genes are TRBV24-1 and TRBJ2-2, with D possibly being TRBD2 (5 bases). Germline CDR1 is KGHDR and CDR2 is SFDVKD. The V and J ends lost 0 bases and 6 bases respectively, with 10 bases between them. The CDR3 totals 15 residues. The DNA of the CDR3 is TGTGCCACCAGTGATTTGGGTATCGGGGCCGGGGAGCTGTTTTTT. This gives the protein CATSDLGIGAGELFF.

The rearrangement links TRBV5-1 to TRBJ2-2; D ambiguous. V lost 5 bases and J lost 7, with 15 bases in between. There are 14 residues in the CDR3. Germline V gene lookup returns CDR1 SGHRS and CDR2 YFSETQ. In DNA form, the CDR3 reads TGCGCCAGCAGTTCCAAGTCCGGCGGCGGGGAGCTGTTTTTT. Amino acid sequence: CASSSKSGGGELFF.

DNA for the CDR3: TGTGCCTGCTGGGTCCCAATCTCCTACAATGAGCAGTTCTTC. This gives the protein CACWVPISYNEQFF. The chain is built from TRBV30 and TRBJ2-1; unclear D gene. CDR1 and CDR2 from the germline V gene are GTSNPN and SVGIG (reference sequence). This CDR3 spans 14 amino acids. V lost 6 bases to trimming and J lost 0 bases, with 12 bases between them.

This clonotype was counted ten times or more. The rearrangement links TRBV7-9 to TRBJ2-7; no clear D gene. The CDR3 runs 13 residues. Looked up from germline, CDR1 is SEHNR and CDR2 is FQNEAQ (reference sequence). V lost 8 bases and J lost 3, with 14 bases in between. The CDR3 here is CASGSASVYEQYF. The CDR3 region has the DNA TGTGCCAGCGGTTCGGCCAGTGTCTACGAGCAGTACTTC.

The chain combines TRBV29-1 with TRBJ2-2; maybe TRBD1 (5 bases). The CDR3 spans 13 residues. Trimming took off 4 bases at V and 3 bases at J, with 9 bases between the two ends. Germline lookup yields CDR1 SQVTM and CDR2 ANQGSEA. The CDR3 reads CSVGGSYTGELFF. Written as DNA, the CDR3 is TGCAGCGTTGGGGGCAGTTACACCGGGGAGCTGTTTTTT.

This clonotype has a count of ten or more. The chain links TRBV7-9 to TRBJ1-3; 9 nucleotides match TRBD1. Per the germline V gene, CDR1 is SEHNR and CDR2 is FQNEAQ (reference sequence). Trimming at V came to 2 bases and at J to 3 bases, leaving 2 bases not matched to a gene. This CDR3 region has 15 residues. The CDR3 region is CASSLTGGNGNTIYF. CDR3 in DNA: TGTGCCAGCAGCTTAACAGGGGGCAATGGAAACACCATATATTTT.

The J gene is TRBJ1-2, the V gene TRBV12-3 or TRBV12-4; no clear D. CDR3 length equals 14 residues. The ends were cut back, 3 bases at V and 8 bases at J, with 16 bases in the middle. The DNA for the CDR3 is TGTGCCAGCAGTTTCACGGACGGGAGCCACGGCTACACCTTC. This sequence encodes CASSFTDGSHGYTF.